This T cell receptor beta chain appears in the sequencing data of a study of T cell repertoires in cytomegalovirus infection. Study context: Signatures in public TCR beta sequences pointed to both CMV infection and matching HLA type. Study observations and caveats: HLA-C-restricted CMV clonotypes gave the most frequent clonotype in two of eight donors. Individuals carrying CMV plus the relevant HLA were identified by cumulative frequency of public TCR beta families.

This clonotype was counted many times. As yet, its antigen is unknown. Germline V lookup: CDR1 SEHNR, CDR2 FQNEAQ (reference sequence). J was trimmed by 0 bases and V by 6 bases; bases with no gene match: 7. CDR3 size: 16 residues. From the reads, TCRdb called clonotypes with MiXCR, one entry per CDR3 protein. The sample comprises about 300,000 distinct CDR3 sequences, about a tenth of which are singletons, and approximately 2.3% rests with the top ten. V and J are TRBV7-9 and TRBJ2-1; 8 bases align to TRBD2. The TCR sequence derives from a human donor in good health (CMV status not recorded). Some clones in this sample may be carry-over from other donors' samples. Sequenced: PBMCs. The DNA for the CDR3 is TGTGCCAGCAGTGCCATAGCGGGGATCTCCTACAATGAGCAGTTCTTC. It translates to CASSAIAGISYNEQFF.